The sequence of this T cell receptor beta chain was determined in a study of shared T cell receptors in the human thymus. The assay was immunoSEQ multiplex PCR, and TCRdb's table has in-frame clones only and misses some. This sample has about 660,000 clones, with more than 75% found just once. This CDR3 has 15 residues. Germline assignment: CDR1 SQVTM and CDR2 ANQGSEA. The ends lost 3 bases at V and 0 bases at J; junction bases unmatched: 7. This sample also appeared in a second study, on human thymus T cells. That paper adds: Corrective heart surgery yielded resections, and these provided the thymus tissue. What appeared biased in thymic and blood repertoires was the usage of V and J genes. Related research found strongly overlapping thymic repertoires in unrelated individuals.

Sequenced: thymocytes. The chain has TRBV29-1 and TRBJ2-7; 8 bases agree with TRBD2. The source of this sequence is a boy under two years old with a congenital heart defect. Here the CDR3 reads CSVDFQREYSYEQYF. In DNA, the CDR3 is TGCAGCGTTGATTTCCAGCGGGAGTACTCCTACGAGCAGTACTTC.